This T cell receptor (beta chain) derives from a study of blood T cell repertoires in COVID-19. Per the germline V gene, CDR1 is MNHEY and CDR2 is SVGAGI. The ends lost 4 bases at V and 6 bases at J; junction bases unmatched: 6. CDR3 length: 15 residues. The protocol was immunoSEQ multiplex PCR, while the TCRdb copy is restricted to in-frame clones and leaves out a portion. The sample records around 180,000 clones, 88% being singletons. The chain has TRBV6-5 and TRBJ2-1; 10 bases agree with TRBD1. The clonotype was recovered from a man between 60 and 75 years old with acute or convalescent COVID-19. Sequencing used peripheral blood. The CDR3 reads CASSLGRTGGNEQFF. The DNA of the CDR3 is TGTGCCAGCAGTTTGGGGCGGACAGGGGGCAATGAGCAGTTCTTC.